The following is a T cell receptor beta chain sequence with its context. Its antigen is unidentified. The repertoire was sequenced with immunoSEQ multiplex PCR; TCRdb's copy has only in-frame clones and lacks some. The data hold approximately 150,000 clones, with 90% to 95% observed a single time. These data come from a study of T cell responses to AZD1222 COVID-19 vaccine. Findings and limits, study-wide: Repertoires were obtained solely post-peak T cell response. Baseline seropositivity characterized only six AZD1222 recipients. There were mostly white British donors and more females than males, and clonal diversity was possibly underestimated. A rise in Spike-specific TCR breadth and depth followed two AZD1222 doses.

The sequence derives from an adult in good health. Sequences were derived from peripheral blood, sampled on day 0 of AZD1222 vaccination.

The CDR3 sequence is CASSQLAGGNYNEQFF. DNA for the CDR3: TGTGCCAGCAGCCAATTAGCGGGAGGGAATTACAATGAGCAGTTCTTC. The chain couples TRBV4-2 to TRBJ2-1; 11 nucleotides match TRBD2. Looked up from germline, CDR1 is LGHNA and CDR2 is YNFKEQ. The CDR3 runs 16 residues. J lost 4 bases, V lost 2 bases, and 4 bases had no gene match.